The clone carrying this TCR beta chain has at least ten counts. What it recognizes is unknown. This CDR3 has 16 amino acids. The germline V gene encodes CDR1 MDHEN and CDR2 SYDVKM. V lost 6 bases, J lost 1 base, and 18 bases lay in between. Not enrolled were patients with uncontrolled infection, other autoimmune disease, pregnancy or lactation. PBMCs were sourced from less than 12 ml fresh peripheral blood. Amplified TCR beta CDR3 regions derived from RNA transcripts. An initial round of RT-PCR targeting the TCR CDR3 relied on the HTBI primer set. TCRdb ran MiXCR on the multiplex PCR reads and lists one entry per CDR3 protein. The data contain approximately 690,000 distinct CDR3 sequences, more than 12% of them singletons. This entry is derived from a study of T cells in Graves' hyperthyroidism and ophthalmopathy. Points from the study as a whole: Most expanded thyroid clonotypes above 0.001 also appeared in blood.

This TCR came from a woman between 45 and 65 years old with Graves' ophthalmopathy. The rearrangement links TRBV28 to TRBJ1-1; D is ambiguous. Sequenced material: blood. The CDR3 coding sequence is TGTGCCAGCAGCGACCCCCCCGGGGATCAGAACACTGAAGCTTTCTTT. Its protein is CASSDPPGDQNTEAFF.